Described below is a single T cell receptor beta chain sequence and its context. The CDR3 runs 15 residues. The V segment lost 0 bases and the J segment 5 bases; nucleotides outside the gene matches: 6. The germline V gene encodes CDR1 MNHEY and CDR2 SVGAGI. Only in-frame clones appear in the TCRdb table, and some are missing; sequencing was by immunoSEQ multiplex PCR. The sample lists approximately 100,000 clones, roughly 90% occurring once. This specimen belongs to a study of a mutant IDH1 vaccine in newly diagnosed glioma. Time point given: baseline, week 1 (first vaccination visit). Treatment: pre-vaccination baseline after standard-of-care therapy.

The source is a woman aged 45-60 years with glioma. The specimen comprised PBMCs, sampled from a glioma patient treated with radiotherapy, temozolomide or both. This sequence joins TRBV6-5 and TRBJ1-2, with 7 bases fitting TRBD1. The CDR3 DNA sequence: TGTGCCAGCAGTTACTCGATCCAGGGGGGTTATGGCTACACCTTC. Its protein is CASSYSIQGGYGYTF.